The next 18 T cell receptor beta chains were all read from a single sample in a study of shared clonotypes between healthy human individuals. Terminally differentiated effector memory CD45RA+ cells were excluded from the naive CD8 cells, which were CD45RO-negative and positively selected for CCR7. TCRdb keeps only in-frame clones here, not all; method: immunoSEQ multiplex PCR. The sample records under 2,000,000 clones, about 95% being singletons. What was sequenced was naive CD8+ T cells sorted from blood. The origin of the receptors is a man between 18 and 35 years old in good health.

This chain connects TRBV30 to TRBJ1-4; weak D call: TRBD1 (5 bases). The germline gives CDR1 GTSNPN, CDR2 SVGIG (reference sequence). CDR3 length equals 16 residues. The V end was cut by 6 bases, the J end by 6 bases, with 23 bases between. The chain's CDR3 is CACQTEGEHTDEKLFF. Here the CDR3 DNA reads TGTGCCTGCCAGACAGAGGGTGAACACACAGATGAAAAACTGTTTTTT.

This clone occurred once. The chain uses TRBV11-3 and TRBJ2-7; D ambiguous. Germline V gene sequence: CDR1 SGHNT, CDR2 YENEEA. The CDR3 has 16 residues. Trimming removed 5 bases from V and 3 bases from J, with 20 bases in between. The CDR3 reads CASSPFRKLGCYEQYF. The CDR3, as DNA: TGTGCCAGCAGCCCATTTCGGAAATTAGGGTGCTACGAGCAGTACTTC.

CDR3 amino acids: CASTEPGTVIDQETQYF. As DNA, the CDR3 is TGTGCCAGCACCGAGCCCGGGACAGTTATTGATCAAGAGACCCAGTACTTC. The rearrangement uses TRBV28 and TRBJ2-5; 7 bases are a match to TRBD1. V lost 7 bases, J lost 2 bases, and 16 bases stayed unmatched. The CDR3 has 17 residues. CDR1 is MDHEN, CDR2 SYDVKM, per germline. Full variable domain (rest looked up from reference TRBV28 and TRBJ2-5): DVKVTQSSRYLVKRTGEKVFLECVQDMDHENMFWYRQDPGLGLRLIYFSYDVKMKEKGDIPEGYSVSREKKERFSLILESASTNQTSMYLCASTEPGTVIDQETQYFGPGTRLLVL.

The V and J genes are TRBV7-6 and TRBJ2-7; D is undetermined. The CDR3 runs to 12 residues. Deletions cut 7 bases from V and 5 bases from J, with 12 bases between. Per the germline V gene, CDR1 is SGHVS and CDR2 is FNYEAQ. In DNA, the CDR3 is TGTGCCAGCACCGACTCGACTCACGAGCAGTACTTC. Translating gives CASTDSTHEQYF.

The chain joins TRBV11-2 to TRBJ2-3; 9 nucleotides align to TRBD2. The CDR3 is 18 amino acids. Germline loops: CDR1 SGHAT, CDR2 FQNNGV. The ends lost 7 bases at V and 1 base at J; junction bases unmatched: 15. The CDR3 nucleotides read TGTGCCAGCATCTTGGGGGTAGCGGGAGTTGGGGGCACAGATACGCAGTATTTT. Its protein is CASILGVAGVGGTDTQYF.

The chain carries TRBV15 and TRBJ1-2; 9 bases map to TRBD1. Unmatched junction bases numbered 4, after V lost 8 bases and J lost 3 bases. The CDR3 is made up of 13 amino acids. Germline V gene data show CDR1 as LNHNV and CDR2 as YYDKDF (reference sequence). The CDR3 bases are TGTGCCACCCGTCGGGACAGGGACTATGGCTACACCTTC. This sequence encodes CATRRDRDYGYTF.

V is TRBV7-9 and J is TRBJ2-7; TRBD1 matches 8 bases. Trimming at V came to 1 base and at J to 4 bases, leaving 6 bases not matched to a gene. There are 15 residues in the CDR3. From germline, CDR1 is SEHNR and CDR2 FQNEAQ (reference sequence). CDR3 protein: CASSLVDRGSYEQYF. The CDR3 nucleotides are TGTGCCAGCAGCTTAGTTGACAGGGGTTCATACGAGCAGTACTTC. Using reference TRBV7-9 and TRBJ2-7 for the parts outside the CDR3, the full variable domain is DTGVSQNPRHKITKRGQNVTFRCDPISEHNRLYWYRQTLGQGPEFLTYFQNEAQLEKSRLLSDRFSAERPKGSFSTLEIQRTEQGDSAMYLCASSLVDRGSYEQYFGPGTRLTVT.

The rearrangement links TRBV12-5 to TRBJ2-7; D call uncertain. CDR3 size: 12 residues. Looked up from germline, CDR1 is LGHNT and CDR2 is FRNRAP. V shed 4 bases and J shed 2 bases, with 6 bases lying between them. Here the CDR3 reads CASGSGAYEQYF. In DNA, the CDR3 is TGTGCTAGTGGTTCAGGAGCCTACGAGCAGTACTTC.

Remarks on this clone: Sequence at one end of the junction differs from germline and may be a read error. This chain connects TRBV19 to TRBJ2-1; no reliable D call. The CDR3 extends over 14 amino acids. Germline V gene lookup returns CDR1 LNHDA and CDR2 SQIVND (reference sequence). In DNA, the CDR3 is TGTGCCAGTAGTATCCTAGGCTCCAACAATGAGCAGTTCTTC. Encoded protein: CASSILGSNNEQFF. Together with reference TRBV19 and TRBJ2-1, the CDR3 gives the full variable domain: DGGITQSPKYLFRKEGQNVTLSCEQNLNHDAMYWYRQDPGQGLRLIYYSQIVNDFQKGDIAEGYSVSREKKESFPLTVTSAQKNPTAFYLCASSILGSNNEQFFGPGTRLTVL.

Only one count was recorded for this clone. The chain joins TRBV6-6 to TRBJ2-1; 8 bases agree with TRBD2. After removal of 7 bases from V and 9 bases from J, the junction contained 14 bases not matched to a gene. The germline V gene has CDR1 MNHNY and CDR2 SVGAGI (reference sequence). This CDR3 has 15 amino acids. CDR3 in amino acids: CASTPTGGASGEQFF. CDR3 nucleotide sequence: TGTGCCAGCACCCCCACGGGAGGGGCTTCGGGTGAGCAGTTCTTC.

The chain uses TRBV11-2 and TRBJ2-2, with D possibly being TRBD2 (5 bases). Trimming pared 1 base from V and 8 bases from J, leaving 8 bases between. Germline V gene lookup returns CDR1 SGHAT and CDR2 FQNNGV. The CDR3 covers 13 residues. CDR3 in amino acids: CASSLVGEGELFF. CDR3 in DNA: TGTGCCAGCAGCTTAGTCGGGGAGGGGGAGCTGTTTTTT.

The CDR3 is CASSQDPSGTDLYNEQFF. DNA of the CDR3: TGCGCCAGCAGCCAAGATCCGAGTGGGACAGATCTTTACAATGAGCAGTTCTTC. The J gene is TRBJ2-1, the V gene TRBV4-1, with 7 nucleotides matching TRBD1. CDR1 MGHRA and CDR2 YSYEKL come from the germline V gene. V was clipped by 0 bases and J by 4 bases; unmatched bases: 12. The CDR3 consists of 18 residues.

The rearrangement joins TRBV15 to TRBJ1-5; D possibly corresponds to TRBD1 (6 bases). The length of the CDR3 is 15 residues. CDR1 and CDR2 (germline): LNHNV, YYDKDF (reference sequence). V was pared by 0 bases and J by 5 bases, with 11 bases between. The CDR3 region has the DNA TGTGCCACCAGCAGAGATCCAGACAGGTATCAGCCCCAGCATTTT. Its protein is CATSRDPDRYQPQHF.

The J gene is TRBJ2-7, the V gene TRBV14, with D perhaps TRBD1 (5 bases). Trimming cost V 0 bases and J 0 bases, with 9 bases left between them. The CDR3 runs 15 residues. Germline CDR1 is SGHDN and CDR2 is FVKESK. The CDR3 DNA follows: TGTGCCAGCAGCCAAGATCTCCAGGGCTCCTACGAGCAGTACTTC. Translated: CASSQDLQGSYEQYF.

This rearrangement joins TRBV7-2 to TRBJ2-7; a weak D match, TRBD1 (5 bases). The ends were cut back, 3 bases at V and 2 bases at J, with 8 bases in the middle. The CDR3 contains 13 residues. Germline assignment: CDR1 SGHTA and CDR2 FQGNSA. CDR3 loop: CASSFRQPYEQYF. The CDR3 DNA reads TGTGCCAGCAGCTTTCGACAGCCCTACGAGCAGTACTTC.

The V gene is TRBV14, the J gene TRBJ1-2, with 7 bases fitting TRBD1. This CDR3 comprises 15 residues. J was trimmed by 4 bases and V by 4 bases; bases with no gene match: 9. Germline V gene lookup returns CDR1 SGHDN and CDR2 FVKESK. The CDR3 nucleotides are TGTGCCAGCAGCCTCCGGGACAGCCTATTCTATGGCTACACCTTC. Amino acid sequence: CASSLRDSLFYGYTF.

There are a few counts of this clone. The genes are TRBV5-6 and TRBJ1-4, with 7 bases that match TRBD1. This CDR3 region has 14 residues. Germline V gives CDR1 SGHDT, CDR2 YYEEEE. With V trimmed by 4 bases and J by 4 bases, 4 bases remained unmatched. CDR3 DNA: TGTGCCAGCAGCCGCACAGGGGATAATGAAAAACTGTTTTTT. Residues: CASSRTGDNEKLFF.

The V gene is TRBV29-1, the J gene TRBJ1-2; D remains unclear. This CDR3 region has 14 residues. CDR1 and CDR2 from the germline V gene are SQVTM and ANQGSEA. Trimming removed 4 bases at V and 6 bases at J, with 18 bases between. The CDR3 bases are TGCAGCGTTGTACCCAGACCGTTTATCGATGGCTACACCTTC. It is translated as CSVVPRPFIDGYTF. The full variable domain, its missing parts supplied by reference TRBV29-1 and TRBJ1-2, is SAVISQKPSRDICQRGTSLTIQCQVDSQVTMMFWYRQQPGQSLTLIATANQGSEATYESGFVIDKFPISRPNLTFSTLTVSNMSPEDSSIYLCSVVPRPFIDGYTFGSGTRLTVV.